Each of the 30 T cell receptor beta chains below was sequenced from the same sample in a study of PD-1 blockade in classical Hodgkin lymphoma. TCRdb keeps only in-frame clones here, not all; method: immunoSEQ multiplex PCR. The sample lists about 64,000 clones, over 85% occurring once. The time point is: cycle 4 day 1 (C4D1), after less than 7 weeks of nivolumab. After autologous stem cell transplantation all patients relapsed, and prior brentuximab vedotin exposure differed between cohorts. Sample: peripheral blood mononuclear cells (PBMCs), taken before the fourth cycle of nivolumab. Every receptor here comes from a human donor with classical Hodgkin lymphoma.

This clone appeared once. The chain has TRBV27 and TRBJ1-4, with TRBD1 as a possible D gene (6 bases). The CDR3 length is 15 residues. The V gene's germline CDR1 is MNHEY and CDR2 SMNVEV (reference sequence). V was cut by 5 bases and J by 8 bases, with 18 bases left in between. The chain's CDR3 is CASSTYRDQVEKLFF. CDR3 sequence (DNA): TGTGCCAGCAGTACCTACAGGGACCAAGTGGAAAAACTGTTTTTT.

The gene calls are TRBV7-9 and TRBJ1-4, with a weak D call TRBD1 (5 bases). In germline, CDR1 is SEHNR, CDR2 FQNEAQ (reference sequence). This CDR3 has 17 amino acids. V was cut by 2 bases and J by 0 bases, with 13 bases left in between. CDR3 loop: CASSLRPRGTTNEKLFF. CDR3 DNA: TGTGCCAGCAGCTTAAGACCTCGGGGGACAACTAATGAAAAACTGTTTTTT.

The chain couples TRBV11-3 to TRBJ2-7; TRBD2 might be the D (6 bases). Germline CDR1 and CDR2: SGHNT and YENEEA. V was trimmed by 5 bases and J by 10 bases, leaving 15 bases between them. CDR3 length: 12 residues. The DNA of the CDR3 is TGTGCCAGCAGCGGCGCGGGGCCCCGCCAGTACTTC. It specifies CASSGAGPRQYF. Full variable domain (rest looked up from reference TRBV11-3 and TRBJ2-7): EAGVVQSPRYKIIEKKQPVAFWCNPISGHNTLYWYLQNLGQGPELLIRYENEEAVDDSQLPKDRFSAERLKGVDSTLKIQPAELGDSAVYLCASSGAGPRQYFGPGTRLTVT.

This chain links TRBV28 with TRBJ1-1, with D hard to call. The V end lost 6 bases, the J end lost 0 bases, and 5 bases lay between the germline ends. Per the germline V gene, CDR1 is MDHEN and CDR2 is SYDVKM. This CDR3 is 12 amino acids long. CDR3 loop: CASRTLNTEAFF. The DNA of the CDR3 is TGTGCCAGCAGGACCTTGAACACTGAAGCTTTCTTT.

The chain carries TRBV7-6 and TRBJ1-6; D remains unclear. Deletions cut 1 base from V and 0 bases from J, with 7 bases between. In germline, CDR1 is SGHVS, CDR2 FNYEAQ. This CDR3 is built from 16 residues. The CDR3 bases are TGTGCCAGCAGCTTAGACCGAAGCTCCTATAATTCACCCCTCCACTTT. Encoded protein: CASSLDRSSYNSPLHF.

J is TRBJ2-5 and V is TRBV27, with D tentatively TRBD1 or TRBD2 (5 bases each). The V and J ends lost 3 bases and 5 bases respectively, with 10 bases between them. The germline V gene encodes CDR1 MNHEY and CDR2 SMNVEV (reference sequence). The CDR3 covers 13 residues. CDR3: CASSFLGEETQYF. The CDR3 region has the DNA TGTGCCAGCAGTTTCTTGGGGGAGGAGACCCAGTACTTC.

V usage is TRBV28 and J usage is TRBJ2-5; D might be TRBD1 (6 bases). In germline, CDR1 is MDHEN, CDR2 SYDVKM. The CDR3 spans 17 residues. Trimming stripped 3 bases from V and 1 base from J, with 18 bases between. CDR3 protein: CASSFLSRGALQETQYF. CDR3 DNA sequence: TGTGCCAGCAGTTTCCTGTCCAGGGGCGCGCTCCAAGAGACCCAGTACTTC.

This sequence joins TRBV13 and TRBJ2-7, with 8 nucleotides matching TRBD2. Germline CDR1 is PRHDT and CDR2 is FYEKMQ (reference sequence). The CDR3 spans 15 residues. V was clipped by 5 bases and J by 4 bases; unmatched bases: 10. CDR3 region: CASSPRVAGSYEQYF. The CDR3, as DNA: TGTGCCAGCAGCCCTCGGGTAGCGGGGTCGTACGAGCAGTACTTC. The variable domain in full, completed from reference TRBV13 and TRBJ2-7, reads AAGVIQSPRHLIKEKRETATLKCYPIPRHDTVYWYQQGPGQDPQFLISFYEKMQSDKGSIPDRFSAQQFSDYHSELNMSSLELGDSALYFCASSPRVAGSYEQYFGPGTRLTVT.

V usage is TRBV9 and J usage is TRBJ2-1; a possible D gene is TRBD1 (5 bases). Trimming shortened V by 0 bases and J by 7 bases, and 8 bases separated the two germline ends. The V gene's germline CDR1 is SGDLS and CDR2 YYNGEE. The CDR3 runs to 13 residues. The CDR3 sequence is CASSVVQGNEQFF. The CDR3, as DNA: TGTGCCAGCAGCGTAGTTCAGGGAAATGAGCAGTTCTTC.

The chain combines TRBV19 with TRBJ1-5; D not certain. The germline V gene encodes CDR1 LNHDA and CDR2 SQIVND (reference sequence). V was pared by 5 bases and J by 1 base, with 12 bases between. CDR3 size: 15 residues. The CDR3: CASSPNGASNQPQHF. CDR3 sequence (DNA): TGTGCCAGTAGTCCCAACGGAGCCAGCAATCAGCCCCAGCATTTT.

This chain connects TRBV18 to TRBJ1-1; D is perhaps TRBD1 (5 bases). CDR3 length: 15 amino acids. V was shortened by 0 bases and J by 5 bases, with 13 bases between the two germline ends. Germline lookup yields CDR1 KGHSH and CDR2 LQKENI. CDR3 sequence (DNA): TGTGCCAGCTCACCACCGAAGGGGACGCCAACTGAAGCTTTCTTT. The encoded protein is CASSPPKGTPTEAFF.

The rearrangement links TRBV18 to TRBJ2-1; D tentatively fits TRBD1 or TRBD2 (6 bases each). The V and J ends lost 1 base and 4 bases respectively, with 11 bases between them. The CDR3 extends over 15 amino acids. Germline CDR1 KGHSH, CDR2 LQKENI. For the CDR3, the DNA is TGTGCCAGCTCACCACTGGGGGCGGGGTACAATGAGCAGTTCTTC. As protein: CASSPLGAGYNEQFF.

This chain connects TRBV6-1 to TRBJ1-1, with D unclear. Germline V lookup: CDR1 MNHNS, CDR2 SASEGT. The CDR3 spans 12 residues. The V end lost 0 bases, the J end lost 9 bases, and 8 bases lay between the germline ends. The DNA for the CDR3 is TGTGCCAGCAGTGAAGCAAGTTTCCAAGCTTTCTTT. Protein sequence: CASSEASFQAFF.

This clone came up once. The V call is TRBV20-1, the J call TRBJ1-1, with 7 nucleotides matching TRBD1. Trimming removed 5 bases from V and 10 bases from J; junction bases left unmatched: 7. Germline V gene sequence: CDR1 DFQATT, CDR2 SNEGSKA (reference sequence). CDR3 length: 11 residues. The CDR3 sequence is CSAYRGLRAFF. The CDR3 DNA follows: TGCAGTGCTTACAGGGGTTTGCGAGCTTTCTTT.

The V gene is TRBV27, the J gene TRBJ2-1, with 10 bases fitting TRBD2. The CDR3 runs 17 residues. Germline V lookup: CDR1 MNHEY, CDR2 SMNVEV (reference sequence). With 6 bases clipped from V and 0 bases from J, the junction kept 8 bases outside the gene matches. The CDR3 here is CASSRSGGSFSYNEQFF. The CDR3 DNA is TGTGCCAGCAGCCGTAGCGGGGGGTCCTTCTCCTACAATGAGCAGTTCTTC.

This chain uses TRBV6-1 with TRBJ2-3; a weak D match, TRBD2 (5 bases). The CDR3 covers 14 residues. V was clipped by 7 bases and J by 1 base, with 12 bases between them. Germline V gene lookup returns CDR1 MNHNS and CDR2 SASEGT. In nucleotides, the CDR3 is TGTGCCAGCACCCGACGGGGAGGCACAGATACGCAGTATTTT. It specifies CASTRRGGTDTQYF.

J is TRBJ2-6 and V is TRBV10-2; D may correspond to TRBD1 or TRBD2 (6 bases each). The CDR3 loop spans 17 amino acids. Germline loops: CDR1 WSHSY, CDR2 SAAADI. V lost 4 bases and J 3 bases, leaving 16 bases between the germline ends. CDR3 protein: CASSGQAADYGANVLTF. In nucleotides, the CDR3 is TGCGCCAGCAGTGGACAGGCGGCGGACTATGGGGCCAACGTCCTGACTTTC.

The chain joins TRBV21-1 to TRBJ2-7; no DNA check was done on the table's D call, TRBD1. TRBV21-1 is labeled a pseudogene. The CDR3 runs to 14 residues. CDR3 nucleotides: TGTGCCAGCAAAATTGCCGGGACACACTACGAGCAGTACTTC. It codes for CASKIAGTHYEQYF.

The CDR3 region is CASRTGPFTEAFF. Written as DNA, the CDR3 is TGTGCCAGCAGGACAGGCCCATTTACTGAAGCTTTCTTT. The J gene is TRBJ1-1, the V gene TRBV7-2; a possible D gene is TRBD1 (6 bases). Trimming cost V 6 bases and J 5 bases, with 13 bases left between them. The CDR3 runs to 13 residues. Germline V gene sequence: CDR1 SGHTA, CDR2 FQGNSA. Variable domain in full (rest from reference TRBV7-2 and TRBJ1-1): GAGVSQSPSNKVTEKGKDVELRCDPISGHTALYWYRQSLGQGLEFLIYFQGNSAPDKSGLPSDRFSAERTGGSVSTLTIQRTQQEDSAVYLCASRTGPFTEAFFGQGTRLTVV.

The genes are TRBV19 and TRBJ2-5; TRBD2 might be the D (5 bases). V was shortened by 5 bases and J by 0 bases, with 10 bases between the two germline ends. The germline CDR1 and CDR2 sequences are LNHDA and SQIVND (reference sequence). The CDR3 loop spans 14 amino acids. DNA for the CDR3: TGTGCCAGTAGTGGGTCGGGGTACCAAGAGACCCAGTACTTC. The encoded protein is CASSGSGYQETQYF.

The V and J genes are TRBV7-2 and TRBJ2-1; weak D call: TRBD1 (5 bases). This CDR3 comprises 12 residues. Germline CDR1 reads SGHTA; CDR2 reads FQGNSA. V was trimmed by 7 bases and J by 4 bases, leaving 8 bases between them. The CDR3 DNA reads TGTGCCAGCACTCAGGGTTACAATGAGCAGTTCTTC. Its protein is CASTQGYNEQFF.

This clone turned up a few times. The chain links TRBV25-1 to TRBJ1-2; D might be TRBD1 (6 bases). CDR3 size: 14 residues. Trimming took 6 bases from V and 4 from J, leaving 15 bases between them. CDR1 and CDR2 (germline): MGHDK, SYGVNS. CDR3 in amino acids: CASSVQGSIYGYTF. In DNA, the CDR3 is TGTGCCAGCAGCGTACAGGGAAGTATCTATGGCTACACCTTC.

V usage is TRBV6-5 and J usage is TRBJ2-3; D gene uncertain. Per germline, CDR1 MNHEY and CDR2 SVGAGI. Trimming stripped 0 bases from V and 2 bases from J, with 3 bases between. CDR3 size: 13 residues. The CDR3 DNA reads as TGTGCCAGCAGTTACTCGTCCACAGATACGCAGTATTTT. Its protein is CASSYSSTDTQYF.

The rearrangement uses TRBV28 and TRBJ2-1; 12 bases map to TRBD2. The CDR3 length is 18 residues. Germline CDR1 is MDHEN and CDR2 is SYDVKM. Trimming removed 4 bases from V and 4 bases from J; junction bases left unmatched: 11. CDR3 DNA sequence: TGTGCCAGCAGTTCTCAGGGGCTAGCGGGAGGGGGTTACAATGAGCAGTTCTTC. Amino acid sequence: CASSSQGLAGGGYNEQFF.

V and J are TRBV2 and TRBJ1-3; D is possibly TRBD1 (5 bases). The CDR3 loop spans 19 amino acids. V gave up 5 bases and J gave up 0 bases, with 23 bases separating them. CDR1 is SNHLY and CDR2 is FYNNEI in the germline V gene. This CDR3 reads CASSPPGSFFGSSGNTIYF. CDR3 in DNA: TGTGCCAGCAGTCCACCAGGGTCTTTTTTTGGAAGCTCTGGAAACACCATATATTTT.

V usage is TRBV6-5 and J usage is TRBJ1-2; the D gene is possibly TRBD1 (5 bases). The CDR3 has 12 residues. The germline V and J ends were trimmed by 5 bases and 7 bases, with 11 bases remaining between them. Germline lookup yields CDR1 MNHEY and CDR2 SVGAGI. The CDR3 loop reads CASSTGTTGYTF. In DNA form, the CDR3 reads TGTGCCAGCAGTACAGGAACCACTGGCTACACCTTC.

The rearrangement uses TRBV5-1 and TRBJ1-2, with 10 bases lining up with TRBD1. Looked up from germline, CDR1 is SGHRS and CDR2 is YFSETQ. This CDR3 is 15 amino acids long. With 4 bases clipped from V and 4 bases from J, the junction kept 7 bases outside the gene matches. Written as DNA, the CDR3 is TGCGCCAGCAGCGCAAACCGACAGGGGGCCTATGGCTACACCTTC. Amino acids: CASSANRQGAYGYTF.

V usage is TRBV19 and J usage is TRBJ2-1; 10 bases are a match to TRBD2. The germline gives CDR1 LNHDA, CDR2 SQIVND (reference sequence). CDR3 size: 18 residues. Trimming removed 9 bases from V and 8 bases from J; junction bases left unmatched: 22. CDR3 in amino acids: CASPSRREERGGVYEQFF. CDR3 nucleotides: TGTGCCAGCCCCTCTCGAAGGGAGGAGCGGGGGGGTGTGTATGAGCAGTTCTTC.

The chain joins TRBV4-2 to TRBJ2-1, with 8 bases lining up with TRBD2. Trimming took 0 bases from V and 8 from J; bases not matched to a gene: 6. The CDR3 runs to 15 residues. CDR1 and CDR2 from the germline V gene are LGHNA and YNFKEQ. This CDR3 reads CASSQDRGGIDEQFF. DNA for the CDR3: TGTGCCAGCAGCCAAGATCGGGGGGGTATTGATGAGCAGTTCTTC.

The chain uses TRBV5-1 and TRBJ2-7; 9 nucleotides match TRBD1. The ends lost 0 bases at V and 6 bases at J; junction bases unmatched: 10. CDR1 is SGHRS, CDR2 YFSETQ, per germline. This CDR3 is built from 16 residues. As DNA, the CDR3 is TGCGCCAGCAGCTTGGCCGGGACAGGGAGGGCGACCGAGCAGTACTTC. Its protein is CASSLAGTGRATEQYF.